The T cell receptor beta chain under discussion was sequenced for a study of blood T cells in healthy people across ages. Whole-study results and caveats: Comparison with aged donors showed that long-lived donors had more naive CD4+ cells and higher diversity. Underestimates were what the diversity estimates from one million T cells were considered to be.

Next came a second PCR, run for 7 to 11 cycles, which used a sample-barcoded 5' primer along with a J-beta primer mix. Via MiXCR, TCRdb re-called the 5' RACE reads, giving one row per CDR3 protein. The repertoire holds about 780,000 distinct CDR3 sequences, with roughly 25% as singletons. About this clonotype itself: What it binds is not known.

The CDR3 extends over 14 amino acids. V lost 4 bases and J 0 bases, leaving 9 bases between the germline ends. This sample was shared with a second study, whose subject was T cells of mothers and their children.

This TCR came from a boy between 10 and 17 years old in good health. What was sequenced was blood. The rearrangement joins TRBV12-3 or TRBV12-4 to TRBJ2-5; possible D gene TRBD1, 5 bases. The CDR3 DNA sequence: TGTGCCAGCAGTTGGGCGGACAACCAAGAGACCCAGTACTTC. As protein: CASSWADNQETQYF.